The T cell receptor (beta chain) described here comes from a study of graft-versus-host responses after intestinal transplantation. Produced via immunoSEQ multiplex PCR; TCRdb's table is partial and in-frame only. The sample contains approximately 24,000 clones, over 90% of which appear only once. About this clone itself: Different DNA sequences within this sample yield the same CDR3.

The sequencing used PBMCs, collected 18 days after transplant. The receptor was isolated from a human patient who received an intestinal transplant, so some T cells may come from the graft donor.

The CDR3, as DNA: TGCGCCAGCAGCTTGACAGGGGGCGCGGCGGATACGCAGTATTTT. Protein sequence: CASSLTGGAADTQYF. The chain has TRBV5-1 and TRBJ2-3, with TRBD1 identical over 9 bases. The J segment lost 6 bases and the V segment lost 1 base, leaving 6 bases of the junction unmatched. The CDR3 runs 15 residues. CDR1 is SGHRS and CDR2 is YFSETQ in the germline V gene.